This T cell receptor beta chain stems from a study of control samples from healthy donors and cancer patients. Here immunoSEQ multiplex PCR was the method, and the copy in TCRdb shows in-frame clones only, minus some. The top ten hold approximately 2.7% of the sample, which has roughly 130,000 clones, around 90% seen once. V lost 3 bases, J lost 0 bases, and 12 bases lay in between. The germline gives CDR1 MDHEN, CDR2 SYDVKM. This CDR3 region has 16 residues. The gene calls are TRBV28 and TRBJ1-3, with D maybe TRBD1 (5 bases). This clonotype was obtained from a man between 18 and 35 years old in good health. The sequencing sample was made of blood. CDR3 DNA: TGTGCCAGCAGTTTGTCCCGGGACTACTCTGGAAACACCATATATTTT. This translates into CASSLSRDYSGNTIYF.